A selection of T cell receptor beta chains follows, all from one sample in a study of blood T cell repertoires in COVID-19. Generated by immunoSEQ multiplex PCR, the TCRdb table keeps only in-frame clones and is missing some. The profile shows about 200,000 clones, roughly 85% of them singletons. Sequenced: peripheral blood. Receptors originate from a human donor with active or convalescent COVID-19. The donor label of this sample is uncertain. Both conserved end residues are part of each CDR3. A D gene is named only where the DNA matches it firmly. Expanded clones are given a class, and other clones once, few, many or no size at all.

TRBV4-1	TRBJ2-5	TRBD2	NA	16	TGCGCCAGCAGCCAAGAGTCGAGCGGGGTACAAGAGACCCAGTACTTC	CASSQESSGVQETQYF
TRBV18	TRBJ1-3	TRBD1	many	16	TGTGCCAGCTCAACGTTGCAGGGGGGCTCTGGAAACACCATATATTTT	CASSTLQGGSGNTIYF
TRBV9	TRBJ2-1	NA	once	15	TGTGCCAGCAGCGTAGCTGATCCAGTCGTCAATGAGCAGTTCTTC	CASSVADPVVNEQFF
TRBV6-2/TRBV6-3	TRBJ2-2	NA	NA	17	TGTGCCAGCAGTTACTGGGCAGGGGATGGAAGTTCCGGGGAGCTGTTTTTT	CASSYWAGDGSSGELFF
TRBV19	TRBJ1-3	TRBD1	NA	15	TGTGCCAGTAGTCGCGCCGGGACAGCTGGAAACACCATATATTTT	CASSRAGTAGNTIYF
TRBV6-5	TRBJ2-7	NA	once	13	TGTGCCAGCAGTTACTCACCCACTCACGAGCAGTACTTC	CASSYSPTHEQYF
TRBV23-1	TRBJ1-2	NA	NA	14	TGCGCCAGCAGTCAAGGCCCAAATAACTATGGCTACACCTTC	CASSQGPNNYGYTF
TRBV7-2	TRBJ2-7	NA	NA	16	TGTGCCAGCAGCTTACTTGGGGGGGCCGTGGATTACGAGCAGTACTTC	CASSLLGGAVDYEQYF
TRBV30	TRBJ2-1	NA	NA	13	TGTGCCTGGGACCTGGGTGGGCACAATGAGCAGTTCTTC	CAWDLGGHNEQFF
TRBV7-6	TRBJ2-3	TRBD2	NA	16	TGTGCCAGCAGCCTAGACTTGCGGGGGATCACAGATACGCAGTATTTT	CASSLDLRGITDTQYF
TRBV2	TRBJ2-7	NA	few	11	TGTGCCAGCACATTGGCGGACGAGCAGTACTTC	CASTLADEQYF
TRBV5-1	TRBJ1-5	TRBD1	NA	14	TGCGCCAGCAGCGCCACAGGGGGGAATCAGCCCCAGCATTTT	CASSATGGNQPQHF
TRBV3-1/TRBV3-2	TRBJ2-2	TRBD2	NA	16	TGTGCCAGCAGCCAAGCCGGGGGGTCGAACACCGGGGAGCTGTTTTTT	CASSQAGGSNTGELFF
TRBV7-9	TRBJ1-2	NA	NA	17	TGTGCCAGCAGCTTAGATCCGGGGGGCGCAGGGGAATATGGCTACACCTTC	CASSLDPGGAGEYGYTF
TRBV5-1	TRBJ2-7	TRBD1	few	16	TGCGCCAGCAGACGTTCGTCGGGACAGGGAACCTACGAGCAGTACTTC	CASRRSSGQGTYEQYF
TRBV7-7	TRBJ2-2	NA	few	16	TGTGCTAGCAGCCGCTCGGGTATAGCCAACACCGGGGAGCTGTTTTTT	CASSRSGIANTGELFF
TRBV7-2	TRBJ1-2	NA	NA	15	TGTGCCAGCAGCCCGAAGGCGGGGAACCAATATGGCTACACCTTC	CASSPKAGNQYGYTF
TRBV28	TRBJ1-2	TRBD1	once	15	TGTGCCAGCAGTCCCAGTGGACAGGAGAAAAGAGGCTACACCTTC	CASSPSGQEKRGYTF
TRBV7-2	TRBJ2-7	NA	NA	15	TGTGCCAGCAGCTTGGGGGCGGGGGCCTCCTACGAGCAGTACTTC	CASSLGAGASYEQYF
TRBV9	TRBJ1-4	NA	NA	15	TGTGCCAGCAGCATCGGACAGCTCACTAATGAAAAACTGTTTTTT	CASSIGQLTNEKLFF
TRBV11-2	TRBJ2-3	TRBD2	NA	15	TGTGCCAGCAGCCCCGGGGGACTAGCGGGAAATACGCAGTATTTT	CASSPGGLAGNTQYF
TRBV6-5	TRBJ1-1	TRBD1	once	15	TGTGCCAGCAGAGTAGATGCGACAGGGGGGACTGAAGCTTTCTTT	CASRVDATGGTEAFF
TRBV18	TRBJ1-2	NA	NA	15	TGTGCCAGCTCACCTGAAAGGACAGCTAACTATGGCTACACCTTC	CASSPERTANYGYTF
TRBV7-3	TRBJ1-1	NA	NA	13	TGTGCCAGCAGTCTATTACCGAACACTGAAGCTTTCTTT	CASSLLPNTEAFF
TRBV19	TRBJ2-3	TRBD2	NA	14	TGTGCCAGTAGGGGCGGGGGGGCATTGGATACGCAGTATTTT	CASRGGGALDTQYF
TRBV2	TRBJ2-1	TRBD2	NA	14	TGTGCCAGCATACAACTAGCGGGACCCAATGAGCAGTTCTTC	CASIQLAGPNEQFF
TRBV5-4	TRBJ1-2	NA	NA	11	TGTGCCAGCAGCTTCGAGTATGGCTACACCTTC	CASSFEYGYTF
TRBV27	TRBJ2-3	TRBD2	NA	18	TGTGCCAGCAGTCCCTCCCGGAGGTTAGCGGGGAGCACAGATACGCAGTATTTT	CASSPSRRLAGSTDTQYF
TRBV3-1/TRBV3-2	TRBJ1-2	NA	NA	12	TGTGCCAGCAGCCCCCAGGGCTATGGCTACACCTTC	CASSPQGYGYTF
TRBV24-1	TRBJ2-3	TRBD2	NA	15	TGTGCCACCAGTGATCCCACGGGACTATCAGATACGCAGTATTTT	CATSDPTGLSDTQYF
TRBV7-2	TRBJ2-5	NA	NA	15	TGTGCCAGCAGCTTGTTTTTTACAAACCAAGAGACCCAGTACTTC	CASSLFFTNQETQYF
TRBV11-2	TRBJ1-3	NA	NA	15	TGTGCCAGCAGCTACGCAGGTGTCAGAAGAAACACCATATATTTT	CASSYAGVRRNTIYF
TRBV6-1	TRBJ1-5	NA	NA	19	TGTGCCAGCAGTGTACAGGGTACCCCATGGACAAATAGCAATCAGCCCCAGCATTTT	CASSVQGTPWTNSNQPQHF
TRBV3-1/TRBV3-2	TRBJ2-7	NA	NA	12	TGTGCCAGCAGCCACAGTCTTTTCGAGCAGTACTTC	CASSHSLFEQYF
TRBV12-3/TRBV12-4	TRBJ2-7	NA	NA	12	TGTGCCAGCAGTTCACAGGGCTACGAGCAGTACTTC	CASSSQGYEQYF
TRBV28	TRBJ1-5	NA	NA	13	TGTGCCAGCAGTACAACGACACTTCAGCCCCAGCATTTT	CASSTTTLQPQHF
TRBV27	TRBJ1-2	NA	NA	15	TGTGCCAGCAGTCCCCGCGGGGGGGGCATGTATGGCTACACCTTC	CASSPRGGGMYGYTF
TRBV4-2	TRBJ2-5	TRBD2	NA	20	TGTGCCAGCAGCCAAGTTGCGGGACTAGCGGGAGATAAAGCTGTAGAGACCCAGTACTTC	CASSQVAGLAGDKAVETQYF
TRBV25-1	TRBJ2-1	NA	NA	11	TGTGCCAGCAGTATATACAATGAGCAGTTCTTC	CASSIYNEQFF
TRBV2	TRBJ1-2	TRBD1	few	15	TGTGCCAGCAACGAGGGGCAGGGGGATCCCTATGGCTACACCTTC	CASNEGQGDPYGYTF
TRBV20-1	TRBJ1-6	NA	NA	12	TGCAGTGCTAGTGCCACAGGTTCACCCCTCCACTTT	CSASATGSPLHF
TRBV12-5	TRBJ2-4	NA	NA	14	TGTGCTAGTGGTTTGCACCCAGGGTGGGACATTCAGTACTTC	CASGLHPGWDIQYF
TRBV20-1	TRBJ1-5	TRBD1	NA	17	TGCAGTGCTAGTATTGTGCAGGGGGCAAGTGGGAATCAGCCCCAGCATTTT	CSASIVQGASGNQPQHF
TRBV7-7	TRBJ2-1	TRBD2	NA	15	TGTGCTAGCAGCTTAGCGGGCGGGAGGTCAGGAGAGCAGTTCTTC	CASSLAGGRSGEQFF
TRBV3-1/TRBV3-2	TRBJ1-2	NA	NA	13	TGTGCCAGTGGACGACAGGCCGTCTATGGCTACACCTTC	CASGRQAVYGYTF
TRBV18	TRBJ2-2	TRBD2	NA	14	TGTGCCAGCTCACCCAGCGGGACCACCGGGGAGCTGTTTTTT	CASSPSGTTGELFF
TRBV28	TRBJ1-4	NA	NA	14	TGTGCCAGCAGTTTTCGGCGGGGTAAGGGAAAACTGTTTTTT	CASSFRRGKGKLFF
TRBV24-1	TRBJ2-7	NA	NA	14	TGTGCCACCAGTGATGCCGGGCAGGGCTACGAGCAGTACTTC	CATSDAGQGYEQYF
TRBV5-1	TRBJ2-5	TRBD1	NA	14	TGCGCCAGCAGCAGAAGGACAGGCCAAGAGACCCAGTACTTC	CASSRRTGQETQYF
TRBV5-1	TRBJ1-6	NA	NA	14	TGCGCCAGCAGCCTCGGACAGCTCAATTCACCCCTCCACTTT	CASSLGQLNSPLHF
TRBV6-9	TRBJ1-6	TRBD1	NA	17	TGTGCCAGCAGTTATTTCCGACAGGGGGTATGCAATTCACCCCTCCACTTT	CASSYFRQGVCNSPLHF
TRBV27	TRBJ2-1	NA	NA	15	TGTGCCAGCAGTTTTCCAGGGGTGCGATACAATGAGCAGTTCTTC	CASSFPGVRYNEQFF
TRBV6-4	TRBJ2-1	TRBD2	NA	12	TGTGCCAGCAGTGCTCTAGCGGGAGGGATGATCTTC	CASSALAGGMIF
TRBV6-5	TRBJ1-2	TRBD1	NA	15	TGTGCCAGCAGAACCCGCCGGGACAGGGTAGATGGCTACACCTTC	CASRTRRDRVDGYTF
TRBV12-3/TRBV12-4	TRBJ2-2	TRBD1	NA	13	TGTGCCAGCAGGCAACAGGGGATCGGGGAGCTGTTTTTT	CASRQQGIGELFF